Following are 31 T cell receptor beta chains from one sample sequenced in a study of cytomegalovirus exposure and HLA in healthy donors. The PCR was carried out with 60 Vbeta primers and 13 Jbeta primers. Assay: immunoSEQ multiplex PCR; the TCRdb copy retains only in-frame clones and omits some. Among about 150,000 clones listed, 75% were seen once. Sample: PBMCs. The receptors were sampled from a man aged 25-40 years in good health and CMV-seronegative.

This sequence joins TRBV27 and TRBJ2-3; D is unresolved. Trimming cost V 5 bases and J 8 bases, with 17 bases left between them. The CDR3 contains 14 residues. Germline V gene sequence: CDR1 MNHEY, CDR2 SMNVEV (reference sequence). The CDR3 DNA reads as TGTGCCAGCAGTCCCTCCTTAGTAGCCTCTACGCAGTATTTT. Protein sequence: CASSPSLVASTQYF.

The chain combines TRBV25-1 with TRBJ1-1; 10 bases fit TRBD1. This CDR3 is built from 17 residues. Germline CDR1 and CDR2: MGHDK and SYGVNS. V shed 8 bases and J 5 bases; nucleotides not matched to a gene: 17. The CDR3 reads CASASIGTGVRGTEAFF. In nucleotides, the CDR3 is TGTGCCAGCGCCTCTATTGGGACAGGGGTTAGAGGTACTGAAGCTTTCTTT.

This clone was seen only a few times. The junction shows a germline mismatch at one end, possibly a read error. This chain joins TRBV6-1 and TRBJ1-6; D not certain. Germline CDR1 and CDR2: MNHNS and SASEGT. The CDR3 runs 14 residues. CDR3 DNA sequence: TGTGCCAGCAGTGGGGCACCGGATAATTCAGCCCTCCACTTT. Amino acids: CASSGAPDNSALHF.

This clone was detected a few times. The chain couples TRBV19 to TRBJ2-3; D not certain. The V end lost 4 bases, the J end lost 2 bases, and 13 bases lay between the germline ends. Germline assignment: CDR1 LNHDA and CDR2 SQIVND (reference sequence). The CDR3 extends over 15 amino acids. This chain's CDR3 is CASSTSTKTTDTQYF. In DNA, the CDR3 is TGTGCCAGTAGTACCTCGACAAAGACCACAGATACGCAGTATTTT. Together with reference TRBV19 and TRBJ2-3, the CDR3 gives the full variable domain: DGGITQSPKYLFRKEGQNVTLSCEQNLNHDAMYWYRQDPGQGLRLIYYSQIVNDFQKGDIAEGYSVSREKKESFPLTVTSAQKNPTAFYLCASSTSTKTTDTQYFGPGTRLTVL.

V gene TRBV4-1 combines with J gene TRBJ2-7, with D perhaps TRBD1 (6 bases). The CDR3 is 14 residues long. V was cut by 1 base and J by 3 bases, with 10 bases left in between. The germline CDR1 and CDR2 sequences are MGHRA and YSYEKL. CDR3 protein: CASSQVSGVYEQYF. DNA of the CDR3: TGCGCCAGCAGCCAAGTTTCAGGGGTCTACGAGCAGTACTTC.

J is TRBJ1-2 and V is TRBV19; TRBD1 agrees at 7 bases. Losses at the gene ends were 4 bases for V and 2 bases for J; bases not matched to a gene: 1. Germline loops: CDR1 LNHDA, CDR2 SQIVND (reference sequence). The CDR3 has 13 residues. This CDR3 reads CASSTQGNYGYTF. The CDR3, as DNA: TGTGCCAGTAGTACACAGGGGAACTATGGCTACACCTTC.

This clone was counted only a few times. CDR3 DNA: TGTGCCAGCTCACCGGGACAGGGAGGGGGCAATTCACCCCTCCACTTT. Translating gives CASSPGQGGGNSPLHF. The chain carries TRBV18 and TRBJ1-6; 9 nucleotides line up with TRBD1. Unmatched junction bases numbered 7, after V lost 3 bases and J lost 7 bases. Germline loops: CDR1 KGHSH, CDR2 LQKENI. This CDR3 spans 16 amino acids.

The table lists this clone with a count of one. In DNA, the CDR3 is TGTGCCAGCAGCTCCGGGACACGCCGAGGTTCACCCCTCCACTTT. Translation gives CASSSGTRRGSPLHF. V is TRBV5-4 and J is TRBJ1-6; D may be TRBD1 (6 bases). Germline CDR1 SGHNT, CDR2 YYREEE (reference sequence). This CDR3 is 15 amino acids long. Trimming shortened V by 3 bases and J by 9 bases, and 16 bases separated the two germline ends.

The J gene is TRBJ1-1, the V gene TRBV21-1; the listed D gene, TRBD1, was not tested against the DNA. TRBV21-1 is assigned pseudogene status. CDR3 length: 11 amino acids. The CDR3 nucleotides read TGTGCCAGCAGCAGTAGACAGGGGGATTTCTTT. This translates into CASSSRQGDFF.

The V and J genes are TRBV5-1 and TRBJ2-3; TRBD2 matches 13 bases. Germline V gene lookup returns CDR1 SGHRS and CDR2 YFSETQ. V lost 9 bases, J lost 0 bases, and 4 bases stayed unmatched. CDR3 size: 15 residues. The CDR3 sequence: CATGTSGASTDTQYF. In DNA, the CDR3 is TGCGCCACCGGGACTAGCGGGGCGAGCACAGATACGCAGTATTTT.

The CDR3: CASSVRVAGASSYEQYF. CDR3 nucleotide sequence: TGCGCCAGCAGCGTTCGAGTAGCGGGAGCGAGCTCCTACGAGCAGTACTTC. This chain joins TRBV4-1 and TRBJ2-7; 9 nucleotides line up with TRBD2. V lost 5 bases to trimming and J lost 0 bases; unmatched junction nucleotides: 11. There are 17 residues in the CDR3. Germline V gene data show CDR1 as MGHRA and CDR2 as YSYEKL.

For the CDR3, the DNA is TGTGCCAGCAGCCAAGATAGTGGGCAGGCCAAAAACATTCAGTACTTC. It encodes CASSQDSGQAKNIQYF. The rearrangement uses TRBV4-2 and TRBJ2-4; no firm D call. Trimming left V 0 bases short and J 1 base short, with 10 bases between. Germline lookup yields CDR1 LGHNA and CDR2 YNFKEQ. The CDR3 extends over 16 amino acids.

This chain links TRBV21-1 with TRBJ2-7; no DNA check was done on the table's D call, TRBD1. TRBV21-1 is annotated as a pseudogene. This CDR3 comprises 16 residues. This chain's CDR3 is CASSTPTGYLRYEQYF. The CDR3 DNA follows: TGTGCCAGCAGCACCCCGACAGGCTACCTCAGGTACGAGCAGTACTTC.

The V and J genes are TRBV4-2 and TRBJ1-1; 7 bases map to TRBD1. This CDR3 is built from 18 residues. Unmatched junction bases numbered 15, after V lost 2 bases and J lost 3 bases. The germline V gene has CDR1 LGHNA and CDR2 YNFKEQ. The CDR3 nucleotides read TGTGCCAGCAGCCAACTACCGACAGGGCGGAGTGAGGACACTGAAGCTTTCTTT. Residues: CASSQLPTGRSEDTEAFF.

V usage is TRBV4-1 and J usage is TRBJ2-3; tentative D call: TRBD2 (7 bases). The CDR3 spans 14 residues. Deletions cut 0 bases from V and 8 bases from J, with 12 bases between. Germline-derived CDR1 and CDR2 are MGHRA and YSYEKL. The CDR3 region has the DNA TGCGCCAGCAGCCAAGATCGGGGGGCGCGTACGCAGTATTTT. Residues: CASSQDRGARTQYF.

This clone turned up a few times. This chain joins TRBV30 and TRBJ2-7, with D possibly TRBD1 on 5 matching bases. Trimming left V 1 base short and J 3 bases short, with 7 bases between. The germline V gene has CDR1 GTSNPN and CDR2 SVGIG (reference sequence). The CDR3 length is 12 residues. CDR3 in amino acids: CAWSAQGYEQYF. The CDR3 nucleotides read TGTGCCTGGAGTGCTCAGGGCTACGAGCAGTACTTC.

The count of this clone is one. This chain connects TRBV7-3 to TRBJ1-1; 8 nucleotides line up with TRBD1. Germline assignment: CDR1 SGHTA and CDR2 FQGTGA. The junction had 4 bases not matched to a gene; V was cut back by 4 bases and J by 3 bases. The CDR3 length is 14 residues. CDR3 nucleotide sequence: TGTGCCAGCAGCTCGGGACAGGCGGACACTGAAGCTTTCTTT. As protein: CASSSGQADTEAFF.

This clone was recorded a few times. The CDR3 here is CASSTTGRLGGYTF. The CDR3 DNA follows: TGTGCCAGCTCAACGACAGGGAGGTTAGGTGGCTACACCTTC. This rearrangement joins TRBV18 to TRBJ1-2; TRBD1 matches 7 bases. This CDR3 is 14 amino acids long. J was trimmed by 7 bases and V by 5 bases; bases with no gene match: 10. Germline CDR1 and CDR2: KGHSH and LQKENI.

CDR3 sequence reads: CASSHVSGGLTDTQYF. The CDR3 DNA sequence: TGTGCCAGCAGCCACGTCAGCGGGGGGCTCACAGATACGCAGTATTTT. V and J are TRBV11-2 and TRBJ2-3; TRBD2 matches 9 bases. In germline, CDR1 is SGHAT, CDR2 FQNNGV. This CDR3 spans 16 amino acids. With V trimmed by 5 bases and J by 2 bases, 8 bases remained unmatched. Full variable domain (remainder filled in from reference TRBV11-2 and TRBJ2-3): EAGVAQSPRYKIIEKRQSVAFWCNPISGHATLYWYQQILGQGPKLLIQFQNNGVVDDSQLPKDRFSAERLKGVDSTLKIQPAKLEDSAVYLCASSHVSGGLTDTQYFGPGTRLTVL.

This clone is a singleton in its sample. This chain uses TRBV5-4 with TRBJ1-4, with TRBD1 as a possible D gene (5 bases). This CDR3 region has 15 residues. The germline V gene has CDR1 SGHNT and CDR2 YYREEE (reference sequence). Deletions cut 4 bases from V and 0 bases from J, with 10 bases between. The CDR3 DNA follows: TGTGCCAGCAGCCAAGACAGTTCAACTAATGAAAAACTGTTTTTT. It yields the protein CASSQDSSTNEKLFF. Variable domain in full (rest from reference TRBV5-4 and TRBJ1-4): ETGVTQSPTHLIKTRGQQVTLRCSSQSGHNTVSWYQQALGQGPQFIFQYYREEENGRGNFPPRFSGLQFPNYSSELNVNALELDDSALYLCASSQDSSTNEKLFFGSGTQLSVL.

The gene calls are TRBV5-1 and TRBJ2-2, with 11 bases identical to TRBD1. Germline loops: CDR1 SGHRS, CDR2 YFSETQ. With V trimmed by 4 bases and J by 6 bases, 8 bases remained unmatched. This CDR3 has 16 residues. DNA for the CDR3: TGCGCCAGCAGCCTATCTCCGGGACAGGGGGCCGGGGAGCTGTTTTTT. As protein: CASSLSPGQGAGELFF.

The rearrangement uses TRBV7-2 and TRBJ2-1, with 10 bases aligning to TRBD2. Germline V lookup: CDR1 SGHTA, CDR2 FQGNSA. This CDR3 has 15 amino acids. Trimming removed 5 bases from V and 4 bases from J; junction bases left unmatched: 5. The CDR3 here is CASSPVTSGYNEQFF. The CDR3 DNA reads TGTGCCAGCAGCCCCGTGACTAGCGGGTACAATGAGCAGTTCTTC.

V is TRBV6-1 and J is TRBJ2-3; TRBD1 matches at 7 bases. CDR1 and CDR2 (germline): MNHNS, SASEGT. The CDR3 is 13 residues long. V shed 6 bases and J 3 bases; nucleotides not matched to a gene: 3. CDR3 DNA sequence: TGTGCCAGCAGCGGGACAGAGACAGATACGCAGTATTTT. Translated: CASSGTETDTQYF.

V gene TRBV2 combines with J gene TRBJ2-5; 9 bases agree with TRBD1. The ends lost 6 bases at V and 11 bases at J; junction bases unmatched: 16. The germline CDR1 and CDR2 sequences are SNHLY and FYNNEI. This CDR3 spans 15 amino acids. Here the CDR3 reads CASRETRDRVGEQYF. CDR3 nucleotide sequence: TGTGCCAGCAGAGAGACCCGGGACAGGGTGGGAGAGCAGTACTTC.

There are a few counts of this clone. The chain links TRBV6-5 to TRBJ1-1; D is unresolved. The CDR3 consists of 12 residues. Trimming pared 4 bases from V and 5 bases from J, leaving 8 bases between. The germline CDR1 and CDR2 sequences are MNHEY and SVGAGI. CDR3 DNA: TGTGCCAGCAGTTCCACGGGAACTGAAGCTTTCTTT. Translated, it gives CASSSTGTEAFF.

The CDR3 DNA follows: TGTGCCAGCACAGAGCGGGGCACCGGGGAGCTGTTTTTT. Protein: CASTERGTGELFF. The chain is built from TRBV25-1 and TRBJ2-2; 7 bases map to TRBD2. The trim removed 7 bases at V and 4 bases at J, leaving 3 bases unmatched. The CDR3 length is 13 residues. Germline assignment: CDR1 MGHDK and CDR2 SYGVNS.

J is TRBJ1-6 and V is TRBV19; perhaps TRBD1 as D (6 bases). The CDR3 loop spans 14 amino acids. From germline, CDR1 is LNHDA and CDR2 SQIVND (reference sequence). Trimming left V 6 bases short and J 8 bases short, with 14 bases between. Here the CDR3 reads CASSGGQGHSPLHF. The CDR3 DNA reads as TGTGCCAGTAGCGGGGGGCAGGGCCATTCACCCCTCCACTTT.

The V and J genes are TRBV7-9 and TRBJ1-5, with TRBD1 matching 7 bases. V was pared by 0 bases and J by 2 bases, with 7 bases of the junction left unmatched. Germline values: CDR1 SEHNR, CDR2 FQNEAQ (reference sequence). The CDR3 loop spans 17 amino acids. CDR3 residues: CASSLARGTGGNQPQHF. The CDR3 DNA reads as TGTGCCAGCAGCTTAGCGCGAGGCACAGGGGGCAATCAGCCCCAGCATTTT.

The V gene is TRBV6-6, the J gene TRBJ2-7, with 11 bases fitting TRBD2. The CDR3 spans 14 residues. Germline V gene sequence: CDR1 MNHNY, CDR2 SVGAGI (reference sequence). The ends lost 6 bases at V and 2 bases at J; junction bases unmatched: 3. The DNA of the CDR3 is TGTGCCAGCAGACGGACTAGCGGGCCCTACGAGCAGTACTTC. It is translated as CASRRTSGPYEQYF.

The CDR3 here is CASSDPLRAGELFF. CDR3 DNA: TGCGCCAGCAGTGACCCTTTACGGGCCGGGGAGCTGTTTTTT. V gene TRBV10-1 combines with J gene TRBJ2-2; no definite D call. This CDR3 comprises 14 residues. V lost 3 bases and J 6 bases, leaving 11 bases between the germline ends. Germline V gene sequence: CDR1 WNHNN, CDR2 SYGVQD (reference sequence).

This chain connects TRBV5-1 to TRBJ2-5; 8 bases are a match to TRBD1. This CDR3 has 15 amino acids. Trimming took 3 bases from V and 3 from J; bases not matched to a gene: 7. Germline CDR1 is SGHRS and CDR2 is YFSETQ. This chain's CDR3 is CASSSARQGKETQYF. In DNA form, the CDR3 reads TGCGCCAGCAGCTCCGCCCGACAGGGGAAAGAGACCCAGTACTTC.